The rows below give T cell receptor beta chains drawn from one sample of a study of siplizumab effects on memory and regulatory T cells. Some clones are missing from TCRdb's copy, which holds only in-frame ones; the method was immunoSEQ multiplex PCR. The data hold around 45,000 clones, with more than 75% observed a single time. Sequencing was carried out using naive CD8+ T cells sorted from blood. These TCRs come from a human donor in good health. CDR3s include the opening cysteine and the closing phenylalanine or tryptophan. D genes are given only for firm matches. Some rows have no size entry. The others give once, few or many, or a class for an expanded clone.

>NA|TRBJ1-1|NA|TRBV19
TGTGCCAGTAGTATCTGGCAGATGAACACTGAAGCTTTCTTT
CASSIWQMNTEAFF
>NA|TRBJ1-5|NA|TRBV4-1
TGCGCCAGCAGCCAAGGCCGGCAGGAAAACAATCAGCCCCAGCATTTT
CASSQGRQENNQPQHF
>NA|TRBJ1-2|NA|TRBV29-1
TGCAGCGTTGCGACATCGGGCTACACCTTC
CSVATSGYTF
>TRBD2|TRBJ2-1|NA|TRBV5-8
TGTGCCAGCAGCTATTCTAGCGGTCACTCCTACAATGAGCAGTTCTTC
CASSYSSGHSYNEQFF
>NA|TRBJ2-3|NA|TRBV19
TGTGCCAGTAGTATAGGGGTCACAGATACGCAGTATTTT
CASSIGVTDTQYF
>NA|TRBJ1-3|NA|TRBV6-5
TGTGCCAGCATACAACAGGAAAGCTCTGGAAACACCATATATTTT
CASIQQESSGNTIYF
>NA|TRBJ2-7|once|TRBV7-9
TGTGCCAGCAGCTTAGGGACAGTAGCCTACGAGCAGTACTTC
CASSLGTVAYEQYF
>TRBD1|TRBJ2-7|once|TRBV2
TGTGCCAGCAGAGCCGGGACAGGGTTCTCCTACGAGCAGTACTTC
CASRAGTGFSYEQYF
>NA|TRBJ2-7|NA|TRBV27
TGTGCCAGCAGTTCCGGTCCTAAATACGAGCAGTACTTC
CASSSGPKYEQYF
>NA|TRBJ2-5|NA|TRBV10-1
TGCGCCAGCCCGGGAGAGGGCGAGACCCAGTACTTC
CASPGEGETQYF
>TRBD2|TRBJ2-3|NA|TRBV27
TGTGCCAGCACCTTAGCGGGACCAAGAGGAGATACGCAGTATTTT
CASTLAGPRGDTQYF
>TRBD2|TRBJ2-5|NA|TRBV19
TGTGCCACAACCCCTAGCGGGAGGCTGGAGACCCAGTACTTC
CATTPSGRLETQYF
>NA|TRBJ1-2|NA|TRBV5-1
TGCGCCAGCAGCGATAGTCAGACAGCTAACTATGGCTACACCTTC
CASSDSQTANYGYTF
>TRBD2|TRBJ2-1|NA|TRBV19
TGTGCCAGTAGCCCGGGACTAGCGGGACCCCTACAATCCTACAATGAGCAGTTCTTC
CASSPGLAGPLQSYNEQFF
>TRBD2|TRBJ2-7|NA|TRBV19
TGTGCCAGTAGGGATCTAGCGGGAGGCGAGCAGTACTTC
CASRDLAGGEQYF
>TRBD1|TRBJ2-5|NA|TRBV9
TGTGCCAGCAGCCCGACAGGGCTTTTGGAGACCCAGTACTTC
CASSPTGLLETQYF
>NA|TRBJ1-5|few|TRBV6-6
TGTGCCAGCAGCAAGGACTACAGTGGCAATCAGCCCCAGCATTTT
CASSKDYSGNQPQHF
>TRBD2|TRBJ2-7|NA|TRBV6-5
TGTGCCAGCAGTTTAACTAGCGGGAGCTACGAGCAGTACTTC
CASSLTSGSYEQYF
>NA|TRBJ2-1|NA|TRBV20-1
TGCAGTGCCCGACCGGGCGGTGAGCAGTTCTTC
CSARPGGEQFF
>TRBD1|TRBJ2-7|NA|TRBV13
TGTGCCAGCAGACCCGGGACAGGGGTCTACGAGCAGTACTTC
CASRPGTGVYEQYF
>NA|TRBJ2-7|NA|TRBV5-5
TGTGCCAGCAGCGTGGGTTCCTACGAGCAGTACTTC
CASSVGSYEQYF
>NA|TRBJ2-1|NA|TRBV19
TGTGCCAGTAGTATGAGTGGGCCCCTATCCCACAATGAGCAGTTCTTC
CASSMSGPLSHNEQFF
>NA|TRBJ2-5|NA|TRBV15
TGTGCCACCAGGCCGATCCGGGATGTCAGCCAAGAGACCCAGTACTTC
CATRPIRDVSQETQYF
>NA|TRBJ1-4|NA|TRBV7-9
TGTGCCAGCAGCTTAGCCTCAGGGGAAAAACTGTTTTTT
CASSLASGEKLFF
>NA|TRBJ2-1|NA|TRBV19
TGTGCCAGTAGTGACGGGAGACCCCTCTACAATGAGCAGTTCTTC
CASSDGRPLYNEQFF
>TRBD2|TRBJ2-3|NA|TRBV11-3
TGTGCCAGCAGCTTAAGGCGGGGGGGAGACACAGATACGCAGTATTTT
CASSLRRGGDTDTQYF
>NA|TRBJ2-7|NA|TRBV5-6
TGTGCCAGCAGCTTGGTTTCTTGGGGGAGGTACGAGCAGTACTTC
CASSLVSWGRYEQYF
>TRBD2|TRBJ2-7|NA|TRBV5-4
TGTGCCAGCAGCTTGACTAGCGGGACATACGAGCAGTACTTC
CASSLTSGTYEQYF
>NA|TRBJ2-1|NA|TRBV13
TGTGCCAGCAGCTTAAGTTCGCGACGTAATGAGCAGTTCTTC
CASSLSSRRNEQFF
>NA|TRBJ2-7|NA|TRBV29-1
TGCAGCGGCATGTCCCCGGACGAGCAGTACTTC
CSGMSPDEQYF